What follows describes a single TCR beta chain. Its antigen remains unidentified. This entry is derived from a study of T cell repertoires in cytomegalovirus infection. At the level of the study: Alongside well-studied HLA-B-restricted CMV epitopes, recently identified HLA-C-restricted CMV epitopes were also used. Public TCR beta signature analysis indicated the presence of both CMV infection and matching HLA type. Notes on the study in general: There were HLA-C-restricted CMV-specific TCR beta clonotypes dominating the ex vivo response. Carriers of CMV plus the relevant HLA were identified by cumulative public TCR beta family frequency.

TCRdb reprocessed the reads with MiXCR, giving one entry per CDR3 protein. The top ten hold about half of the sample, which has roughly 570,000 distinct CDR3 sequences, 40% seen once. CDR1 and CDR2 (germline): SGHTA, FQGNSA. This CDR3 has 15 residues. Trimming removed 2 bases from V and 7 bases from J, with 18 bases in between. The V and J genes are TRBV7-2 and TRBJ2-7; D ambiguous. The clonotype originates from a human donor in good health (CMV status not recorded). Some clones in this sample may be carry-over from other donors' samples. The sample was cultured PBMCs, taken from culture after CMV antigen stimulation. The CDR3 bases are TGTGCCAGCAGCTTATCGCTTGGCCAGCGTCGAGAGCAGTACTTC. This codes for CASSLSLGQRREQYF.